This TCR beta chain stems from a study of identical twins (dated by TCRdb to 2016 to 2017). About the study as a whole: TCR alpha and beta repertoires from monozygotic twins, unrelated adults of various ages and cord blood were deep-sequenced to test whether fetal clonotypes persist. Replicate twin experiments were performed at different times using different library preparation protocols to rule out contamination.

All donors were healthy Caucasians. The twin cohort consisted of three pairs of female monozygotic twins, all aged about 18 to 29 years. The RNA used for TCR libraries was isolated from peripheral blood mononuclear cells. The germline V gene encodes CDR1 SGHRS and CDR2 YFSETQ. The cysteine opens and the phenylalanine closes a CDR3 of 14 amino acids. CDR3 DNA is the only sequence kept; it has 42 bases, read in frame from the first base. Libraries were constructed by 5' RACE. Sequencing instrument: Illumina HiSeq 2000. A universal primer binding site was added through template switching, and the final cDNA carried a unique molecular identifier so that TCR cDNA molecules could be counted accurately. Specific primers in the conserved constant-segment region were used to synthesize first-strand cDNA for TCR alpha and beta chains. To control for contamination, every cDNA library carried two barcodes: a SMART-Mk sample barcode plus Illumina barcodes. Two successive PCR steps introduced TruSeq adapter sequences along with Illumina sample barcodes. The TCR alpha and beta cDNA libraries were sequenced on the Illumina HiSeq platform using custom primers. The study's own analysis went as follows. MiGEC was used to process raw reads and extract unique molecular identifiers, and MiXCR was used to find CDR3 positions. Recombination models were inferred per individual with the repgenHMM and IGoR tools using an EM algorithm. The analysis of shared clonotypes was done with the tcR package in R, with sharing normalized by the product of cloneset sizes. To study raw recombination without the effects of thymic and clonal selection, out-of-frame nonproductive sequences were analyzed. TCRdb trimmed public reads at Q25 via fastp, called clones via MiXCR and kept in-frame beta chains. Rows are combined by CDR3 protein, so each entry shows the most common genes and DNA. These V and J calls are TCRdb output, not the study's own analysis. Within this sample are about 890,000 distinct CDR3 sequences, with about 12% of them counted one time only. The ten top clones hold under 2% of the sample.

A note on this clonotype: Its antigen is currently not known. Its ends do not fully match the called genes, so a read error is possible.

Broader findings and caveats from the paper: Excess twin sharing in beta out-of-frame sequences was weaker because fewer shared sequences lowered the signal-to-noise ratio. In monozygotic twins, out-of-frame TCR alpha sharing was systematically underestimated by recombination models, although the models agreed with sharing between unrelated individuals. Abundant cord blood beta clonotypes carried fewer insertions; young adult naive repertoires showed a weaker similar trend, while memory repertoires showed none. Because the same donors could not be followed over many years, the conclusions relied on cross-sectional statistical analysis. Zero-insertion analyses could be partly confounded by invariant T cells such as MAIT and iNKT, though diverse VJ usage argued against such confounding for most clonotypes. Compared with coincidental sharing between unrelated individuals, an excess of low generation-probability sequences was observed among out-of-frame TCR alpha sequences shared between twins.

This sample also appeared in a second study, on yellow fever vaccine responses in identical twins. The other study reports the following: The T cell response to vaccination in identical twins was reported by the authors to appear partly convergent and partly personalized. Focusing on identical twins, the study followed the T cell clones that responded to the vaccine, and did so with precision.

The specimen sequenced was PBMCs. The chain is encoded by TRBV5-1 joined to TRBJ2-7; 7 nucleotides in the junction match TRBD2. The receptor's source is a woman between 18 and 30 years old in good health. The CDR3 amino acid sequence is: CASSLGGGPLEQCF. Read as DNA, the sequence is TGCGCCAGCAGCTTGGGGGGAGGGCCCCTCGAGCAGTGCTTC.